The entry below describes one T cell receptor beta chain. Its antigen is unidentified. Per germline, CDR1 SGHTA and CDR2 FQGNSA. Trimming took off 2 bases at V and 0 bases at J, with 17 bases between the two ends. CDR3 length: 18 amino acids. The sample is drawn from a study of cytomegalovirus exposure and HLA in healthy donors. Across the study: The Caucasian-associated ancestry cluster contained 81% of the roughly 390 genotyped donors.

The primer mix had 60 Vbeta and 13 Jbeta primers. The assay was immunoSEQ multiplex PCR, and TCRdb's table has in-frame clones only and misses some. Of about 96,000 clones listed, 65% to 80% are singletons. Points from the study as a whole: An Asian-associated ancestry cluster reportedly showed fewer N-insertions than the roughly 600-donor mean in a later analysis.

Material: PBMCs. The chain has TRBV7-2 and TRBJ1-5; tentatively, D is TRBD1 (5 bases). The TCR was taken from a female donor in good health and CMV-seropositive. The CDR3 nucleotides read TGTGCCAGCAGCTTAACAACAGGCCTCCCCGATAGCAATCAGCCCCAGCATTTT. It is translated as CASSLTTGLPDSNQPQHF.